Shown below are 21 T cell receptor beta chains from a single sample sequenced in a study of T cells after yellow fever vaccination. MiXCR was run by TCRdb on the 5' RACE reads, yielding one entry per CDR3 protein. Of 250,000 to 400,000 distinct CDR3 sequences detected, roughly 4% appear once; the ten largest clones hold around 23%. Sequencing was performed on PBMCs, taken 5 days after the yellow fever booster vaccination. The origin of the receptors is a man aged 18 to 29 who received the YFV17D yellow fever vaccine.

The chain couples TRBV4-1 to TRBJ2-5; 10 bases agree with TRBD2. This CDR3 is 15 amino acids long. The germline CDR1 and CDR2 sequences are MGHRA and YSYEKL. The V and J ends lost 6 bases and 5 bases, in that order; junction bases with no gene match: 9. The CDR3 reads CASRDTSGVGETQYF. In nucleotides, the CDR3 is TGCGCCAGCAGGGATACTAGCGGGGTAGGCGAGACCCAGTACTTC.

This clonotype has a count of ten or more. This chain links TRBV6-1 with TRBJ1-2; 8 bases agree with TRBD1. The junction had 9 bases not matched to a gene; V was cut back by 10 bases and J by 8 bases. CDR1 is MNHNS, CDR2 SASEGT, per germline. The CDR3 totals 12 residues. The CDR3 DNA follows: TGTGCCACGGACGGACAGGGTCGGGGCTACACCTTC. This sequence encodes CATDGQGRGYTF.

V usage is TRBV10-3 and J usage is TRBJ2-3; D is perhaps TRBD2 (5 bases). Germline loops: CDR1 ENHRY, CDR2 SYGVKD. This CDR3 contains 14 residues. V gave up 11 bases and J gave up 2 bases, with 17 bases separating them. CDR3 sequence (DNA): TGTGCCGCAGCGGTTTTGGGCCCCACAGATACGCAGTATTTT. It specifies CAAAVLGPTDTQYF.

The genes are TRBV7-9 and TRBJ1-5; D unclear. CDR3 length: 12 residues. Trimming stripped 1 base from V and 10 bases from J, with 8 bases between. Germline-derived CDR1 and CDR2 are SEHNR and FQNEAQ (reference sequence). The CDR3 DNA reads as TGTGCCAGCAGCTTAGGAGCTCTTCCCCAGCATTTT. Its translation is CASSLGALPQHF.

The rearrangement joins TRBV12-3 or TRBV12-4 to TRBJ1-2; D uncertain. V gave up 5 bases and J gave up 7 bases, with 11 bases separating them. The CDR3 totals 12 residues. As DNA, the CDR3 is TGTGCCAGCAGTACAAACTGGGGTGGCTACACCTTC. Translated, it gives CASSTNWGGYTF.

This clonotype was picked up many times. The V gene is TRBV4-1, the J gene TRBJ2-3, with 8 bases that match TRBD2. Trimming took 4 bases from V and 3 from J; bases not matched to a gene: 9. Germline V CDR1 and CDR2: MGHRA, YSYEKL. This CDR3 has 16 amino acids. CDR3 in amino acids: CASSPRDSGVTDTQYF. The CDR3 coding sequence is TGCGCCAGCAGCCCCCGTGATAGCGGGGTGACAGATACGCAGTATTTT.

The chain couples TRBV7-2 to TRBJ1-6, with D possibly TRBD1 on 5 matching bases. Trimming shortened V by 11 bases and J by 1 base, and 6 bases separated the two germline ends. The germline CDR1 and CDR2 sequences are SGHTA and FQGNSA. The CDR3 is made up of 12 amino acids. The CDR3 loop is CAGASYNSPLHF. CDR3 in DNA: TGTGCCGGGGCTTCCTATAATTCACCCCTCCACTTT.

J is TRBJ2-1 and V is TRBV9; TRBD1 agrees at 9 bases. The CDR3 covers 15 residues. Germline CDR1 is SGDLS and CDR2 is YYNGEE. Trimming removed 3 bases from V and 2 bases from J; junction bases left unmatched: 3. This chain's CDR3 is CASSGQGGPYNEQFF. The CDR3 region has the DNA TGTGCCAGCAGCGGACAGGGGGGCCCCTACAATGAGCAGTTCTTC.

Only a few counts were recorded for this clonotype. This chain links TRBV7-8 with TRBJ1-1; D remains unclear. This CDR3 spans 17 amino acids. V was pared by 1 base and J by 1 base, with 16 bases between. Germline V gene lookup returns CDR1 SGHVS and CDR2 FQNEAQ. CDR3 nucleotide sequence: TGTGCCAGCAGCTTAGTCCTAGGGAAGGATCCGAACACTGAAGCTTTCTTT. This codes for CASSLVLGKDPNTEAFF.

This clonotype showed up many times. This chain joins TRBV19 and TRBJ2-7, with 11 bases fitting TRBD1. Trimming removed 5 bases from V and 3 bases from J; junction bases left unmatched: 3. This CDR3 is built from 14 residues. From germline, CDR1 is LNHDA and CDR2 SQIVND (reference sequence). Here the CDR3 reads CASSAGTGGYEQYF. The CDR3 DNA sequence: TGTGCCAGTAGTGCTGGGACAGGGGGCTACGAGCAGTACTTC.

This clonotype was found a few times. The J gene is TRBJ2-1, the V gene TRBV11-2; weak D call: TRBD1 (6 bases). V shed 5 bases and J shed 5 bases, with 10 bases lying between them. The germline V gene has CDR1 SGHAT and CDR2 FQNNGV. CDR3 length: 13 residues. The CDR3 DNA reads TGTGCCAGCAGCCGCGGACAGAACAATGAGCAGTTCTTC. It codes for CASSRGQNNEQFF.

The CDR3, as DNA: TGTGCCAGCAGTGCCGGGACGGGGACCGGCACCGGGGAGCTGTTTTTT. Translating gives CASSAGTGTGTGELFF. The chain uses TRBV6-6 and TRBJ2-2; the D call may be TRBD1 or TRBD2 (5 bases each). This CDR3 is built from 16 residues. V shed 5 bases and J shed 4 bases, with 17 bases lying between them. Germline CDR1 is MNHNY and CDR2 is SVGAGI (reference sequence).

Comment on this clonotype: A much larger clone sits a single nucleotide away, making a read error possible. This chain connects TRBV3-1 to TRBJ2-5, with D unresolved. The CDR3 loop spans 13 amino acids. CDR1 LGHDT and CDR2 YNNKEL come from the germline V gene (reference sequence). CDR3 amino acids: CASSKDYGETQYF. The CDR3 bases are TGTGCCAGCAGCAAAGATTACGGAGAGACCCAGTACTTC.

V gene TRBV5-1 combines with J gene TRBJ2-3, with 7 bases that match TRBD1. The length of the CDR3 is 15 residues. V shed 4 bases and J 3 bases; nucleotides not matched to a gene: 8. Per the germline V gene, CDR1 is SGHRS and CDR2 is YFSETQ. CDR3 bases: TGCGCCAGCAGCGGTACAACAGGGGAGACAGATACGCAGTATTTT. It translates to CASSGTTGETDTQYF. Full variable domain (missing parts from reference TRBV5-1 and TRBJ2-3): KAGVTQTPRYLIKTRGQQVTLSCSPISGHRSVSWYQQTPGQGLQFLFEYFSETQRNKGNFPGRFSGRQFSNSRSEMNVSTLELGDSALYLCASSGTTGETDTQYFGPGTRLTVL.

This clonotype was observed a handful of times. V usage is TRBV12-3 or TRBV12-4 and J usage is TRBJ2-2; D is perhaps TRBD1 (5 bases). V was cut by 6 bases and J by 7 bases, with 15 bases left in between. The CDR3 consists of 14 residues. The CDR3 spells CASSLGQSGGELFF. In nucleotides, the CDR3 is TGTGCCAGCAGCTTGGGGCAGTCCGGCGGGGAGCTGTTTTTT.

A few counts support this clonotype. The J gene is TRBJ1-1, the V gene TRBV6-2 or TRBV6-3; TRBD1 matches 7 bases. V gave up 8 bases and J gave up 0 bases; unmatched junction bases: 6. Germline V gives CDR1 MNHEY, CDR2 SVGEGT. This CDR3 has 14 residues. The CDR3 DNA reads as TGTGCCAGCCGAAGACAGGGAGTGAACACTGAAGCTTTCTTT. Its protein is CASRRQGVNTEAFF.

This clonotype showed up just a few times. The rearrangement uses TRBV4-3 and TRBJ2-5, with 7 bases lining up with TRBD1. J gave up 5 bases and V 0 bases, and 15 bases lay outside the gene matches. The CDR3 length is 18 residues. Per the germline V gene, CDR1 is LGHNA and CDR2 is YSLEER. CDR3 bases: TGCGCCAGCAGCCAAGATGTACTCGGCAGGGGGATTTCGGAGACCCAGTACTTC. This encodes CASSQDVLGRGISETQYF.

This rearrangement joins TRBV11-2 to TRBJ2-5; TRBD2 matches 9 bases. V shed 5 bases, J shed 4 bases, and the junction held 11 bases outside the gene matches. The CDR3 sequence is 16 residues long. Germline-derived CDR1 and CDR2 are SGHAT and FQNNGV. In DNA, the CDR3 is TGTGCCAGCAGCCCACCCACAGCGGGGGGATCAGAGACCCAGTACTTC. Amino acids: CASSPPTAGGSETQYF.

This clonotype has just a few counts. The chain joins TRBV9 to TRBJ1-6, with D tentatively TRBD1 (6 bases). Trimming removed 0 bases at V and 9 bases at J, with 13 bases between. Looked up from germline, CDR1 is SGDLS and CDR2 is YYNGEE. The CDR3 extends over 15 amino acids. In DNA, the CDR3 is TGTGCCAGCAGCGTAGATCCAGGGGATGGTTCACCCCTCCACTTT. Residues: CASSVDPGDGSPLHF.

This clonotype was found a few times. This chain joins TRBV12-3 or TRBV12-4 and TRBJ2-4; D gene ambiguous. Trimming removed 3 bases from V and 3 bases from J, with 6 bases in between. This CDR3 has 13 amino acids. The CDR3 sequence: CASSFLGKNIQYF. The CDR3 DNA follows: TGTGCCAGCAGTTTCCTGGGCAAAAACATTCAGTACTTC.

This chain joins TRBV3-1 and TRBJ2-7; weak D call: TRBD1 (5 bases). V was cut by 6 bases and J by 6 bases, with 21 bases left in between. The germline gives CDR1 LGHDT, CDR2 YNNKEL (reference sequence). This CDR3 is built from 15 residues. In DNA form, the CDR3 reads TGTGCCAGCAGGAACACTCAGACAGATATGGGCGAGCAGTACTTC. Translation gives CASRNTQTDMGEQYF.